The next 5 T cell receptor beta chains were all read from a single sample in a study of blood T cell repertoires in COVID-19. Here immunoSEQ multiplex PCR was the method, and the copy in TCRdb shows in-frame clones only, minus some. This table holds about 270,000 clones, about nine tenths found once. The sample comprised PBMCs or T cells enriched from blood (not recorded which). Receptor source: a woman aged 18-29 years who had recovered from COVID-19.

J is TRBJ2-5 and V is TRBV5-6; a possible D gene is TRBD1 (6 bases). Germline V gene sequence: CDR1 SGHDT, CDR2 YYEEEE. V lost 0 bases and J 2 bases, leaving 14 bases between the germline ends. This CDR3 spans 16 amino acids. The CDR3 sequence is CASSLVFRGEQETQYF. The DNA of the CDR3 is TGTGCCAGCAGCTTGGTCTTCAGGGGAGAGCAAGAGACCCAGTACTTC.

This sequence joins TRBV5-1 and TRBJ2-7; TRBD1 matches 10 bases. In germline, CDR1 is SGHRS, CDR2 YFSETQ. Trimming at V came to 4 bases and at J to 5 bases, leaving 9 bases not matched to a gene. The CDR3 has 15 residues. The CDR3 region has the DNA TGCGCCAGCAGCCGTTCCGGACAGGGGGACCACGAGCAGTACTTC. Its translation is CASSRSGQGDHEQYF.

This clone was seen a single time. The CDR3 here is CASSSPVEGTRGEQYF. The CDR3 nucleotides are TGCGCCAGCAGCTCACCCGTCGAGGGAACAAGAGGCGAGCAGTACTTC. The V gene is TRBV5-1, the J gene TRBJ2-7; possible D gene TRBD2, 5 bases. This CDR3 region has 16 residues. Germline CDR1 SGHRS, CDR2 YFSETQ. V lost 3 bases to trimming and J lost 6 bases, with 22 bases between them.

This chain uses TRBV12-3 or TRBV12-4 with TRBJ2-1; perhaps TRBD1 as D (6 bases). The length of the CDR3 is 13 residues. V gave up 3 bases and J gave up 10 bases, with 13 bases separating them. The CDR3 reads CASSLGASWEQFF. CDR3 nucleotide sequence: TGTGCCAGCAGTTTGGGGGCGTCATGGGAGCAGTTCTTC.

The V call is TRBV3-1 (or the pseudogene TRBV3-2), the J call TRBJ1-1; D is possibly TRBD1 (6 bases). Per germline, CDR1 LGHDT and CDR2 YNNKEL (reference sequence). The CDR3 consists of 15 residues. With 6 bases removed from V and 0 bases from J, the gap between germline ends came to 14 bases. The CDR3 nucleotides read TGTGCCAGCAGTCGAATGACAGGATTGAACACTGAAGCTTTCTTT. This translates into CASSRMTGLNTEAFF.